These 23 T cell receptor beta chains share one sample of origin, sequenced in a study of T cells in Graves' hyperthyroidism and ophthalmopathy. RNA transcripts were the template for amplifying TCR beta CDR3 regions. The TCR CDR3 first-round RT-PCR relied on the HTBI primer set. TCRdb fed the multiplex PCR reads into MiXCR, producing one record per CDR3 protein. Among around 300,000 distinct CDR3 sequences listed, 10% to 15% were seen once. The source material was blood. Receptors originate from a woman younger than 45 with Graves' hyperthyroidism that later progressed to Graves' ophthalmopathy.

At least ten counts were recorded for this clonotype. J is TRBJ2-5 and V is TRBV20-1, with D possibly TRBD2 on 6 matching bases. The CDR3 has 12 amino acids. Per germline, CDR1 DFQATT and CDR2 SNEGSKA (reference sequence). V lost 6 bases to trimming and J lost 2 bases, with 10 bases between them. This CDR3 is CSANGGQETQYF. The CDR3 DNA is TGCAGTGCGAACGGAGGGCAAGAGACCCAGTACTTC.

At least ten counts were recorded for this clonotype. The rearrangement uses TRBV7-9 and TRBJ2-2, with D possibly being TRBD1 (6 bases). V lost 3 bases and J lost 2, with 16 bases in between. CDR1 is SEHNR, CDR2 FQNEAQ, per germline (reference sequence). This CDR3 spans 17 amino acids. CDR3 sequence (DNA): TGTGCCAGCAGCTTCCATTGGGGCAGGGGAAACACCGGGGAGCTGTTTTTT. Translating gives CASSFHWGRGNTGELFF.

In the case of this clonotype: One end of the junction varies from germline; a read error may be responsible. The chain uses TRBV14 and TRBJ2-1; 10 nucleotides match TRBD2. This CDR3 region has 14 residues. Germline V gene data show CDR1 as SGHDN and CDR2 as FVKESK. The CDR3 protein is CAGSLAGVRSEQFF. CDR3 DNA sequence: TGTGCCGGCAGCCTAGCGGGAGTTCGGAGTGAGCAGTTCTTC.

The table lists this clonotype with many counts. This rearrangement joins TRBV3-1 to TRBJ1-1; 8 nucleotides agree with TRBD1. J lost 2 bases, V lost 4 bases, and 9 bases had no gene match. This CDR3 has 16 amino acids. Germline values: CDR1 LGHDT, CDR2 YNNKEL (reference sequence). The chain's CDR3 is CASSLITGTGNTEAFF. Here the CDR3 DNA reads TGTGCCAGCAGCCTTATCACCGGGACAGGCAACACTGAAGCTTTCTTT.

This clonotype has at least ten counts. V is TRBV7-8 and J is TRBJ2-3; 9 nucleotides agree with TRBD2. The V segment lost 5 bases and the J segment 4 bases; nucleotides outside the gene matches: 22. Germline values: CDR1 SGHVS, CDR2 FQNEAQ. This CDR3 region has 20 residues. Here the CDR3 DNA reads TGTGCCAGCAGCGACCCCCTAGTGATAGCGGGAGTGGCGGGCCCAGATACGCAGTATTTT. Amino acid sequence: CASSDPLVIAGVAGPDTQYF.

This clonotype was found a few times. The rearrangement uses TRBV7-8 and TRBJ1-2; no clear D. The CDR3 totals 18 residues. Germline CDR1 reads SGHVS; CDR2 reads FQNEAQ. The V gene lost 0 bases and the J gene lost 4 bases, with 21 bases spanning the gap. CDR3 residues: CASSLARVLYRSPYGYTF. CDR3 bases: TGTGCCAGCAGCTTAGCGCGGGTTTTGTACAGATCCCCCTATGGCTACACCTTC.

The CDR3 loop is CANINSGSSYNEQFF. Written as DNA, the CDR3 is TGTGCCAACATTAATAGCGGGAGTTCCTACAATGAGCAGTTCTTC. The chain is built from TRBV13 and TRBJ2-1; 9 nucleotides align to TRBD2. This CDR3 contains 15 residues. The germline CDR1 and CDR2 sequences are PRHDT and FYEKMQ (reference sequence). The V and J ends lost 10 bases and 1 base, in that order; junction bases with no gene match: 8.

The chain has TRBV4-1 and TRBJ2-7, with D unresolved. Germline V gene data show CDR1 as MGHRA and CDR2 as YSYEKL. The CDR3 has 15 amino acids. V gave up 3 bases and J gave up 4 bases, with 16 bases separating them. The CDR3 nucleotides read TGCGCCAGCAGCCAGGAAAGGGATGTCCTGTACGAGCAGTACTTC. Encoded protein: CASSQERDVLYEQYF.

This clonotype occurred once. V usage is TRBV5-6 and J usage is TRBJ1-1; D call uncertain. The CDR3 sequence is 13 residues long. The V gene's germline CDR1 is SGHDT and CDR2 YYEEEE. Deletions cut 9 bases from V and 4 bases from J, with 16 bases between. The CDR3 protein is CATQRVMGTEAFF. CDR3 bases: TGTGCCACCCAGAGGGTGATGGGCACTGAAGCTTTCTTT. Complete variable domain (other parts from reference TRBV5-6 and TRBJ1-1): DAGVTQSPTHLIKTRGQQVTLRCSPKSGHDTVSWYQQALGQGPQFIFQYYEEEERQRGNFPDRFSGHQFPNYSSELNVNALLLGDSALYLCATQRVMGTEAFFGQGTRLTVV.

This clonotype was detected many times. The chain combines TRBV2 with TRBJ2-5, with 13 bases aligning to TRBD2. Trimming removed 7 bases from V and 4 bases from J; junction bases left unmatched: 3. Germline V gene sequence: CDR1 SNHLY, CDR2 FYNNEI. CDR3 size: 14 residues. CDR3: CASKGLAGRETQYF. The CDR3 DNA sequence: TGTGCCAGCAAGGGACTAGCGGGAAGAGAGACCCAGTACTTC.

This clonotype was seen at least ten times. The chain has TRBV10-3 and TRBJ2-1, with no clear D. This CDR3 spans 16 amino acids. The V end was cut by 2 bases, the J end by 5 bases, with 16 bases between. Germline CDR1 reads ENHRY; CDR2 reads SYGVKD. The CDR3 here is CAISEDGSFSHNEQFF. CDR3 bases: TGTGCCATCAGTGAGGACGGCTCCTTCAGCCACAATGAGCAGTTCTTC.

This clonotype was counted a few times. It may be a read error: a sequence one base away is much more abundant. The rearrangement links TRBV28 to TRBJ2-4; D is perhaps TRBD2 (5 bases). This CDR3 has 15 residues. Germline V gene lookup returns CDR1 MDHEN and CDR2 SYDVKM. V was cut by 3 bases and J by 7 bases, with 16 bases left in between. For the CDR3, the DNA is TGTGCCAGCAGTTTTGAGGGCGGCGTTCGGAACATTCAGTACTTC. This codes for CASSFEGGVRNIQYF.

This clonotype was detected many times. The CDR3 is CASSQDGSGPYEQYF. The CDR3 DNA follows: TGTGCCAGCAGCCAAGACGGTAGCGGGCCCTACGAGCAGTACTTC. The rearrangement uses TRBV3-1 and TRBJ2-7; 7 nucleotides align to TRBD2. The CDR3 is made up of 15 amino acids. Trimming cost V 0 bases and J 2 bases; bases outside gene matches: 4. Germline CDR1 LGHDT, CDR2 YNNKEL (reference sequence).

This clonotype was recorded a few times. Written as DNA, the CDR3 is TGTGCCAGCAGCTTAGGACTCCTCGGGGGTACGCAGTATTTT. It encodes CASSLGLLGGTQYF. The genes are TRBV9 and TRBJ2-3, with D possibly TRBD2 on 6 matching bases. The germline V gene has CDR1 SGDLS and CDR2 YYNGEE. V was trimmed by 4 bases and J by 8 bases, leaving 17 bases between them. The CDR3 covers 14 residues.

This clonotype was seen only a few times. CDR3: CASSTPDRGLYEQYF. The DNA of the CDR3 is TGTGCCAGCAGCACACCGGACAGGGGGTTATACGAGCAGTACTTC. V and J are TRBV7-2 and TRBJ2-7; TRBD1 aligns across 10 bases. Trimming removed 5 bases from V and 4 bases from J; junction bases left unmatched: 8. Looked up from germline, CDR1 is SGHTA and CDR2 is FQGNSA. This CDR3 is 15 amino acids long.

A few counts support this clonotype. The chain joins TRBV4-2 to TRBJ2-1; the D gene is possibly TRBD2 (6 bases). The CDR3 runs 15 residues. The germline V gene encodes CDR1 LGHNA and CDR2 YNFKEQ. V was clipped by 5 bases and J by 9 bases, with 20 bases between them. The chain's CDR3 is CASSYTGTAAAEQFF. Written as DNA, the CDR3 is TGTGCCAGCAGCTACACCGGGACTGCGGCAGCTGAGCAGTTCTTC.

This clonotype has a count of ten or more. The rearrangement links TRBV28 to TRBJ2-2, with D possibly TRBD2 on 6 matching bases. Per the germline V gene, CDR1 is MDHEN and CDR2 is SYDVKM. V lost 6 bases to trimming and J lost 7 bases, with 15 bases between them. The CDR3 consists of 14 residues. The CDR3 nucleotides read TGTGCCAGCAGCATTTCCCTAGCGAACGGGGAGCTGTTTTTT. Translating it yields CASSISLANGELFF.

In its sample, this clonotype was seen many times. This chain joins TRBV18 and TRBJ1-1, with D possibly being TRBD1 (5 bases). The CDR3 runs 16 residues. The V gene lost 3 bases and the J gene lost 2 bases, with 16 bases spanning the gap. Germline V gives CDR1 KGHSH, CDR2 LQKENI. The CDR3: CASSPSRELANTEAFF. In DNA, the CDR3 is TGTGCCAGCTCACCTTCCAGGGAGTTGGCTAACACTGAAGCTTTCTTT.

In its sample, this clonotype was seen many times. CDR3 loop: CASSITIGGSPIEQYF. CDR3 sequence (DNA): TGTGCCAGCAGCATAACCATCGGGGGGAGCCCCATCGAGCAGTACTTC. The V and J genes are TRBV7-8 and TRBJ2-7, with TRBD2 matching over 7 bases. V lost 5 bases to trimming and J lost 6 bases; unmatched junction nucleotides: 16. Germline V lookup: CDR1 SGHVS, CDR2 FQNEAQ. CDR3 length: 16 residues.

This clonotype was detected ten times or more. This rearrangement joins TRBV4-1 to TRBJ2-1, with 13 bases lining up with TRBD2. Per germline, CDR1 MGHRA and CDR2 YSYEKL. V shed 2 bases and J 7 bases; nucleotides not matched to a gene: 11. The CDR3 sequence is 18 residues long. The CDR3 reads CASSQSRLAGGRWNEQFF. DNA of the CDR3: TGCGCCAGCAGCCAATCTCGACTAGCGGGAGGACGGTGGAATGAGCAGTTCTTC.

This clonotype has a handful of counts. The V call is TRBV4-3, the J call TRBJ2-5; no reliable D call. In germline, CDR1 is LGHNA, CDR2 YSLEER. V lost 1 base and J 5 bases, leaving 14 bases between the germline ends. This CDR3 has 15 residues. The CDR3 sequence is CASSQGSGFWETQYF. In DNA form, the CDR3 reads TGCGCCAGCAGCCAAGGATCTGGGTTCTGGGAGACCCAGTACTTC.

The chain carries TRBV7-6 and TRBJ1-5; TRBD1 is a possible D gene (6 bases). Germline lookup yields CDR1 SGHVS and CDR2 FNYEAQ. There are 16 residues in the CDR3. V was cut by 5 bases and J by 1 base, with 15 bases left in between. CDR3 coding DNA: TGTGCCAGCAGCCTGGGGGGGGGCAGGAGCAATCAGCCCCAGCATTTT. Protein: CASSLGGGRSNQPQHF.

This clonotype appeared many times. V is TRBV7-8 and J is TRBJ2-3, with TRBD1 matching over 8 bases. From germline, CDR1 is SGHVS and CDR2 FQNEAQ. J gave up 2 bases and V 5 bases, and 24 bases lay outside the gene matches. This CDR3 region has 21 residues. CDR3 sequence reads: CASSQKTNPGGPRQPTDTQYF. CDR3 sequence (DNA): TGTGCCAGCAGCCAAAAGACAAACCCAGGGGGCCCAAGACAGCCCACAGATACGCAGTATTTT.